The clone carrying this TCR beta chain showed up many times. Time point here: patch test 2, 6 weeks after DPC sensitization. Treatment denoted: therapeutic diphenylcyclopropenone sensitization with weekly scalp DPC. Using its own MiXCR run on the RACE reads, TCRdb lists one record per CDR3 protein. The data show 73,000 or so distinct CDR3 sequences, 8.5% seen once. These data come from a study of human T cells and chemical hapten exposure. From germline, CDR1 is PRHDT and CDR2 FYEKMQ (reference sequence). V was cut by 0 bases and J by 4 bases, with 21 bases left in between. The CDR3 runs 18 residues. The chain has TRBV13 and TRBJ1-2, with TRBD1 as a possible D gene (6 bases). This clonotype was obtained from a woman aged 45-65 years with alopecia areata. Some clones in this sample may be carry-over from other donors' samples. The material sequenced was whole blood, taken in connection with sensitization to the hapten diphenylcyclopropenone (DPC). In DNA form, the CDR3 reads TGTGCCAGCAGCTTAGGAGCGGGGGCCAGGGGAGAGGCCTATGGCTACACCTTC. Protein product: CASSLGAGARGEAYGYTF.